The 30 T cell receptor beta chains given below trace back to one sample, sequenced in a study of blood T cells in healthy people across ages. The authors ran a second PCR of 7 to 11 cycles using a sample-barcoded 5' primer and a J-beta primer mix. Each CDR3 protein is one row after TCRdb ran MiXCR on the 5' RACE reads. This table has about 1.4 million distinct CDR3 sequences, 59% appearing once. The specimen was blood. The receptors stem from a man aged 18 to 35 in good health.

The V and J genes are TRBV29-1 and TRBJ1-2, with D maybe TRBD1 (6 bases). The germline V gene encodes CDR1 SQVTM and CDR2 ANQGSEA. The V gene lost 6 bases and the J gene lost 6 bases, with 11 bases spanning the gap. The CDR3 consists of 11 residues. The CDR3 spells CSVTGRHGYTF. Here the CDR3 DNA reads TGCAGCGTCACAGGGCGCCATGGCTACACCTTC. Full variable domain (rest looked up from reference TRBV29-1 and TRBJ1-2): SAVISQKPSRDICQRGTSLTIQCQVDSQVTMMFWYRQQPGQSLTLIATANQGSEATYESGFVIDKFPISRPNLTFSTLTVSNMSPEDSSIYLCSVTGRHGYTFGSGTRLTVV.

V and J are TRBV20-1 and TRBJ1-3; D gene uncertain. The CDR3 runs 13 residues. Germline CDR1 and CDR2: DFQATT and SNEGSKA (reference sequence). The V end lost 6 bases, the J end lost 4 bases, and 13 bases lay between the germline ends. This CDR3 is CSAARRRGNTIYF. The CDR3 DNA reads as TGCAGTGCGGCTCGAAGGCGGGGAAACACCATATATTTT.

This clonotype was found many times. This CDR3 reads CASSLTGVDGYTF. The CDR3 bases are TGTGCCAGCAGTTTAACCGGGGTCGATGGCTACACCTTC. J is TRBJ1-2 and V is TRBV7-6; D remains ambiguous. This CDR3 contains 13 residues. The V end was cut by 6 bases, the J end by 6 bases, with 14 bases between. Looked up from germline, CDR1 is SGHVS and CDR2 is FNYEAQ.

With respect to this clonotype: One junction end disagrees with the germline gene, perhaps due to a read error. The rearrangement uses TRBV11-2 and TRBJ2-4; TRBD2 matches at 9 bases. The germline CDR1 and CDR2 sequences are SGHAT and FQNNGV. The CDR3 covers 13 residues. The CDR3 coding sequence is TGTGCCAGCACCTTAGCGGGGGAAAACATTCAGTACTTC. Its translation is CASTLAGENIQYF.

The chain couples TRBV27 to TRBJ2-6; D remains ambiguous. Trimming cost V 2 bases and J 0 bases, with 8 bases left between them. The CDR3 has 16 residues. Germline V CDR1 and CDR2: MNHEY, SMNVEV (reference sequence). For the CDR3, the DNA is TGTGCCAGCAGTTTACGACCAAACTCTGGGGCCAACGTCCTGACTTTC. It codes for CASSLRPNSGANVLTF.

This clonotype came up a few times. J is TRBJ1-1 and V is TRBV20-1, with D unclear. Germline values: CDR1 DFQATT, CDR2 SNEGSKA (reference sequence). This CDR3 comprises 10 residues. V gave up 6 bases and J gave up 7 bases, with 9 bases separating them. This CDR3 is CSAHWGEAFF. In DNA, the CDR3 is TGCAGTGCACATTGGGGTGAAGCTTTCTTT.

This clonotype has more than one count but fewer than ten. A junction boundary mismatches the germline segment, possibly from a read error. The chain couples TRBV12-3 or TRBV12-4 to TRBJ2-7; TRBD2 might be the D (5 bases). The CDR3 loop spans 13 amino acids. The CDR3: CASSTGSSYEQYF. The CDR3 nucleotides read TGCGCCAGCAGCACGGGGTCCTCCTACGAGCAGTACTTC.

This clonotype has just a few counts. The chain has TRBV24-1 and TRBJ1-2; D uncertain. The CDR3 consists of 12 residues. With 3 bases removed from V and 9 bases from J, the gap between germline ends came to 10 bases. The germline CDR1 and CDR2 sequences are KGHDR and SFDVKD. CDR3 sequence (DNA): TGTGCCACCAGTGATAGCTCCGTGAGCTACACCTTC. It codes for CATSDSSVSYTF.

The J gene is TRBJ2-7, the V gene TRBV5-1, with 8 bases fitting TRBD1. From germline, CDR1 is SGHRS and CDR2 YFSETQ. This CDR3 is 13 amino acids long. The V and J ends lost 8 bases and 1 base, in that order; junction bases with no gene match: 5. In DNA form, the CDR3 reads TGCGCCAGTTCGGACAGGGAATCCTACGAGCAGTACTTC. This encodes CASSDRESYEQYF.

The chain has TRBV3-1 and TRBJ2-1, with D hard to call. CDR1 is LGHDT, CDR2 YNNKEL, per germline (reference sequence). V lost 0 bases, J lost 9 bases, and 15 bases lay in between. The CDR3 is 15 amino acids. The CDR3 DNA sequence: TGTGCCAGCAGCCAAGATGTGCCCCTCACCAGTGAGCAGTTCTTC. This encodes CASSQDVPLTSEQFF.

A word on this clonotype: A read error may account for a junction end that differs from germline. The CDR3 sequence: CATSPVADTQYF. The CDR3 DNA is TGCGCCACCAGCCCGGTCGCAGATACGCAGTATTTT. The chain uses TRBV15 and TRBJ2-3; D gene uncertain. The CDR3 totals 12 residues. CDR1 LNHNV and CDR2 YYDKDF come from the germline V gene (reference sequence).

The rearrangement uses TRBV7-6 and TRBJ2-1; TRBD2 matches at 14 bases. The V and J ends lost 2 bases and 8 bases, in that order; junction bases with no gene match: 5. Looked up from germline, CDR1 is SGHVS and CDR2 is FNYEAQ. The CDR3 totals 16 residues. CDR3 DNA sequence: TGTGCCAGCAGCTTAATGACTAGCGGGGGGGCCGATGAGCAGTTCTTC. Amino acids: CASSLMTSGGADEQFF.

CDR3 bases: TGTGCCAGCAGCTCACAACAGACAGGGTCCGAGCAGTTCTTC. It codes for CASSSQQTGSEQFF. The V call is TRBV7-6, the J call TRBJ2-1, with 7 bases fitting TRBD1. CDR3 length: 14 amino acids. CDR1 SGHVS and CDR2 FNYEAQ come from the germline V gene. V gave up 4 bases and J gave up 10 bases; unmatched junction bases: 10.

The chain uses TRBV6-2 or TRBV6-3 and TRBJ2-2; 8 bases fit TRBD1. This CDR3 spans 16 amino acids. The ends lost 4 bases at V and 4 bases at J; junction bases unmatched: 8. CDR1 is MNHEY and CDR2 is SVGEGT in the germline V gene. CDR3 residues: CASSSGGTFGTGELFF. DNA of the CDR3: TGTGCCAGCAGTTCAGGGGGCACGTTCGGCACCGGGGAGCTGTTTTTT.

This rearrangement joins TRBV6-6 to TRBJ2-5; D remains ambiguous. Trimming pared 7 bases from V and 1 base from J, leaving 7 bases between. Germline V gene data show CDR1 as MNHNY and CDR2 as SVGAGI (reference sequence). The CDR3 runs 12 residues. The CDR3 DNA is TGTGCCAGCATGTACCTCCAAGAGACCCAGTACTTC. Translated, it gives CASMYLQETQYF.

The CDR3 DNA is TGTGCCAGCAGCTTAGACCTGGAGAACACTGAAGCTTTCTTT. Protein: CASSLDLENTEAFF. The chain has TRBV7-9 and TRBJ1-1; D unclear. The CDR3 loop spans 14 amino acids. The V gene's germline CDR1 is SEHNR and CDR2 FQNEAQ (reference sequence). The V and J ends lost 1 base and 1 base respectively, with 7 bases between them.

The chain has TRBV20-1 and TRBJ2-7; 7 positions agree with TRBD2. The DNA end favors TRBJ2-5, so the J call may be wrong. CDR3 length: 15 amino acids. CDR1 and CDR2 (germline): DFQATT, SNEGSKA (reference sequence). The CDR3 spells CSARGPLADQETQYF. CDR3 bases: TGCAGTGCTAGAGGACCCCTAGCGGACCAAGAGACCCAGTACTTC.

The chain uses TRBV12-3 or TRBV12-4 and TRBJ1-2, with 9 nucleotides matching TRBD1. J gave up 2 bases and V 3 bases, and 13 bases lay outside the gene matches. This CDR3 region has 18 residues. CDR3 nucleotides: TGTGCCAGCAGTTTTATCGTCCGGTGGGACAGGGTGAACTATGGCTACACCTTC. Protein sequence: CASSFIVRWDRVNYGYTF.

In its sample, this clonotype was seen many times. The chain carries TRBV12-3 or TRBV12-4 and TRBJ2-7; 15 bases line up with TRBD2. V shed 6 bases, J shed 0 bases, and the junction held 6 bases outside the gene matches. The CDR3 runs 17 residues. This chain's CDR3 is CASRSGLAGGSSYEQYF. The CDR3 DNA reads as TGTGCCAGCAGAAGTGGACTAGCGGGAGGGAGCTCCTACGAGCAGTACTTC.

The chain is built from TRBV4-1 and TRBJ2-3, with no clear D. Germline-derived CDR1 and CDR2 are MGHRA and YSYEKL. This CDR3 region has 11 residues. V lost 7 bases and J 6 bases, leaving 8 bases between the germline ends. In nucleotides, the CDR3 is TGCGCCAGCAAGGTCGGTGATACGCAGTATTTT. Translated: CASKVGDTQYF.

This clonotype was seen at least ten times. The rearrangement links TRBV27 to TRBJ2-5; 8 bases are shared with TRBD2. V dropped 6 bases and J dropped 5; count of bases not matched to a gene: 8. CDR1 MNHEY and CDR2 SMNVEV come from the germline V gene (reference sequence). The CDR3 has 14 residues. CDR3 loop: CASSVGLAEETQYF. The CDR3 bases are TGTGCCAGCAGCGTCGGACTAGCCGAGGAGACCCAGTACTTC.

The chain links TRBV12-3 or TRBV12-4 to TRBJ1-2; D gene unclear. The CDR3 length is 13 residues. V dropped 6 bases and J dropped 2 bases, with 10 bases sitting between them. In DNA form, the CDR3 reads TGTGCCAGCAGCTTCGACATCAACTATGGCTACACCTTC. Its translation: CASSFDINYGYTF.

In its sample, this clonotype was seen many times. This chain connects TRBV29-1 to TRBJ1-2, with D unclear. Trimming stripped 3 bases from V and 2 bases from J, with 4 bases between. The germline V gene encodes CDR1 SQVTM and CDR2 ANQGSEA. The CDR3 length is 11 residues. Here the CDR3 reads CSVETNYGYTF. The CDR3 coding sequence is TGCAGCGTTGAGACAAACTATGGCTACACCTTC. Based on the CDR3 plus reference TRBV29-1 and TRBJ1-2, the full variable domain is SAVISQKPSRDICQRGTSLTIQCQVDSQVTMMFWYRQQPGQSLTLIATANQGSEATYESGFVIDKFPISRPNLTFSTLTVSNMSPEDSSIYLCSVETNYGYTFGSGTRLTVV.

The J gene is TRBJ2-5, the V gene TRBV6-1; 14 bases are shared with TRBD2. This CDR3 is 15 amino acids long. V shed 4 bases and J 4 bases; nucleotides not matched to a gene: 2. Germline loops: CDR1 MNHNS, CDR2 SASEGT. The CDR3 bases are TGTGCCAGCAGTGGGGGACTAGCGGGAGTAGAGACCCAGTACTTC. Amino acid sequence: CASSGGLAGVETQYF.

The J gene is TRBJ2-7, the V gene TRBV4-3; D unresolved. The germline gives CDR1 LGHNA, CDR2 YSLEER. Trimming removed 11 bases from V and 0 bases from J, with 26 bases in between. The CDR3 extends over 17 amino acids. The CDR3 reads CAGKRSYLTLISYEQYF. As DNA, the CDR3 is TGCGCCGGTAAAAGGTCATACTTAACACTTATCTCCTACGAGCAGTACTTC.

The chain links TRBV27 to TRBJ1-2; tentative D call: TRBD1 (5 bases). The ends were cut back, 8 bases at V and 10 bases at J, with 23 bases in the middle. The CDR3 totals 14 residues. The V gene's germline CDR1 is MNHEY and CDR2 SMNVEV (reference sequence). The CDR3: CASCHVWGEGDYTF. The CDR3 DNA reads as TGTGCCAGCTGCCATGTCTGGGGGGAGGGTGACTACACCTTC.

This rearrangement joins TRBV20-1 to TRBJ2-3; D not resolved. The CDR3 is made up of 13 amino acids. From germline, CDR1 is DFQATT and CDR2 SNEGSKA (reference sequence). V dropped 1 base and J dropped 5 bases, with 10 bases sitting between them. The CDR3 DNA is TGCAGTGCTAGAGTAGTGGGTCGAGATACGCAGTATTTT. This codes for CSARVVGRDTQYF.

The J gene is TRBJ1-2, the V gene TRBV30; no reliable D call. Germline lookup yields CDR1 GTSNPN and CDR2 SVGIG (reference sequence). Trimming left V 5 bases short and J 0 bases short, with 10 bases between. There are 13 residues in the CDR3. In DNA form, the CDR3 reads TGTGCCTGGGGCAGGCGAGCTAACTATGGCTACACCTTC. This translates into CAWGRRANYGYTF.

The V gene is TRBV20-1, the J gene TRBJ1-4, with TRBD1 as a possible D gene (6 bases). CDR1 and CDR2 from the germline V gene are DFQATT and SNEGSKA (reference sequence). Trimming took 6 bases from V and 7 from J, leaving 15 bases between them. The CDR3 has 13 amino acids. CDR3 sequence: CSALQGGREKLFF. The CDR3 DNA is TGCAGTGCGCTACAGGGCGGTCGTGAAAAACTGTTTTTT.

V and J are TRBV3-1 and TRBJ1-1; D gene unclear. CDR3 size: 14 residues. Trimming stripped 2 bases from V and 1 base from J, with 8 bases between. The germline V gene encodes CDR1 LGHDT and CDR2 YNNKEL (reference sequence). CDR3 sequence reads: CASSQNFRNTEAFF. CDR3 nucleotide sequence: TGTGCCAGCAGCCAAAACTTCCGGAACACTGAAGCTTTCTTT.